This is a list of T cell receptor beta chains from one sample in a study of T cell repertoires in ileal Crohn's disease. Assay: immunoSEQ multiplex PCR; the TCRdb copy retains only in-frame clones and omits some. Seen here are about 15,000 clones, approximately 80% observed once, and the top ten hold under 5%. The sequenced material came from ileal tissue. The receptors were sampled from an adult with Crohn's disease. Each CDR3 is given with its conserved first and last residue. The D gene is left open where the match is weak. Not every row has a clone size; where given, it reads once, few, many or a size class.

j_call,v_call,clone_size,d_call,cdr3_nt,cdr3_aa
TRBJ1-4,TRBV15,NA,NA,TGTGCCACCTCGTTACAGGGAGGGGGTGAAAAACTGTTTTTT,CATSLQGGGEKLFF
TRBJ1-6,TRBV6-5,once,NA,TGTGCCAGCAGTTCCTACTTGGAGGGTTCACCCCTCCACTTT,CASSSYLEGSPLHF
TRBJ2-7,TRBV30,once,NA,TGTGCCTGCTCAGGCGGCAGTAGTAACTACGAGCAGTACTTC,CACSGGSSNYEQYF
TRBJ2-7,TRBV18,NA,NA,TGTGCCAGCTCACCGCGGCAAATCTACGAGCAGTACTTC,CASSPRQIYEQYF
TRBJ1-2,TRBV19,NA,NA,TGTGCCAGTAGTCTCCCCACAGGGACACCCTATGGCTACACCTTC,CASSLPTGTPYGYTF
TRBJ2-7,TRBV9,NA,NA,TGTGCCAGCAGCGTCGGGACGGTCTCCTACGAGCAGTACTTC,CASSVGTVSYEQYF
TRBJ2-7,TRBV7-8,NA,NA,TGTGCCAGCAGCTTAAGTGGGGGGCCGGAGTACTTC,CASSLSGGPEYF
TRBJ1-5,TRBV19,NA,NA,TGTGCCAGTAGCCACAGGGGCAATCAGCCCCAGCATTTT,CASSHRGNQPQHF
TRBJ2-7,TRBV7-6,NA,NA,TGTGCCAGCAGCTTAGGACGGAACTACGAGCAGTACTTC,CASSLGRNYEQYF
TRBJ2-1,TRBV25-1,NA,TRBD2,TGTGCCAGCAGTGCCACTAGCGGAACATACAATGAGCAGTTCTTC,CASSATSGTYNEQFF
TRBJ1-5,TRBV6-5,NA,NA,TGTGCCAGCAGTTACTCGGGGGATCAGCCCCAGCATTTT,CASSYSGDQPQHF
TRBJ1-3,TRBV7-2,NA,NA,TGTGCCAGCAGCTTAAATCCCGGCCCGGGCTCCTCTGGAAACACCATATATTTT,CASSLNPGPGSSGNTIYF
TRBJ1-1,TRBV2,NA,NA,TGTGCCAGCAGTGGGCCCCTTGGGAACACTGAAGCTTTCTTT,CASSGPLGNTEAFF
TRBJ2-3,TRBV6-1,NA,TRBD2,TGTGCCAGCATTGATAGCGGGAGGGCTCGAGGTACGCAGTATTTT,CASIDSGRARGTQYF
TRBJ2-7,TRBV7-9,NA,TRBD1,TGTGCCAGCAGCTCGGCCGACAGGGGGCGCTTGGACTTC,CASSSADRGRLDF